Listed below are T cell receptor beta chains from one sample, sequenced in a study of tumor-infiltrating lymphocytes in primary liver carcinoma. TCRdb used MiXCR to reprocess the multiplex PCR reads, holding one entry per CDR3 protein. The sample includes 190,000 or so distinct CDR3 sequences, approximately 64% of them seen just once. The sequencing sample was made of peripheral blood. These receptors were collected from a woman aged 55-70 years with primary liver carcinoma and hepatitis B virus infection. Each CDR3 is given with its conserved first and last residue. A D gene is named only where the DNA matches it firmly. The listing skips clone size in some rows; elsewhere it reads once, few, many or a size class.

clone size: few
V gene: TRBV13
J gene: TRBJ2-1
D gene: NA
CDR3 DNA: TGTGCCAGCAGCTTCACTAGTGAGCTAGAGCAGTTCTTT
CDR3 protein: CASSFTSELEQFF

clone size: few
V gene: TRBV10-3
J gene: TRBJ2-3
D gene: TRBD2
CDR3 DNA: TGTGCCATCAAGCCGGGACTAGTCCACACAGATACGCAGTATTTT
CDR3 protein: CAIKPGLVHTDTQYF

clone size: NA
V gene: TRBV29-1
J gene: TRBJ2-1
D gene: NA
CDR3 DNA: TGCAACGTTGAACGGAGTGAGCAGTCCTTC
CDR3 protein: CNVERSEQSF

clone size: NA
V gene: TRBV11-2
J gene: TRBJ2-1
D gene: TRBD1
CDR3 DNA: TGTGCCACCAGCTTCTCAGGGACAGCTTACAATGAGCAGTCCTTC
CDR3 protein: CATSFSGTAYNEQSF

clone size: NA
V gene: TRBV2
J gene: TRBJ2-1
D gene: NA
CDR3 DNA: TGTGCCAGCAGTGAAAGGATATTCGGGGTTAATGGGCAGTTCTTC
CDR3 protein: CASSERIFGVNGQFF

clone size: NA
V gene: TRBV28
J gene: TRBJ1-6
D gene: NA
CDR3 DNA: TGTGCCAGCAGTAGGGCTATGAGGGCGGTGGTGAATTCACCCCTCCACTTT
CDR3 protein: CASSRAMRAVVNSPLHF

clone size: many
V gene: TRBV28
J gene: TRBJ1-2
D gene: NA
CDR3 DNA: TGTGCCAGCAGTTTTACAAACTATGGCTACACCTTC
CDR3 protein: CASSFTNYGYTF

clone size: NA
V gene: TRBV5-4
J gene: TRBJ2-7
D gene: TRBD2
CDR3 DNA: TGTGCCAGCAGCCCATCGGGTAGCGGGAGGGCGCACGAGCAGTACTTC
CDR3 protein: CASSPSGSGRAHEQYF

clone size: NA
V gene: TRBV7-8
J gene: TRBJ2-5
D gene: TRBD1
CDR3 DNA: TGTGCCAGCAGCTACGACAGGGCCGAGGGGACCCAGTACTTC
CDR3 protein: CASSYDRAEGTQYF

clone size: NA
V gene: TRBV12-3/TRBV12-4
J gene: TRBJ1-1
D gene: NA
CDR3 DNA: TGTGCCAGCAGCAGACATGGGAACACTGAAGCTTTCTTT
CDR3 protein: CASSRHGNTEAFF

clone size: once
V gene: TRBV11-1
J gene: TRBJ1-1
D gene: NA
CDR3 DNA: TGTGCCAGCAACTTACGGGAATTAGAATTTCGGGACACTGAAGCATTCTTT
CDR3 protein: CASNLRELEFRDTEAFF

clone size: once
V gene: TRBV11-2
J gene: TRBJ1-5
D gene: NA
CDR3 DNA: TGTGCCAGCGGCTTGGGGACGGGCGAAGTTAAGCCCCAGCATTTT
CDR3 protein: CASGLGTGEVKPQHF

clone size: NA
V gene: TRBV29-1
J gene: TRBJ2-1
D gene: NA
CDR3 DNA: TGTAGCGTTGAGAGTGTCGAGACAGCATACAAAGAGCAGTTCTTC
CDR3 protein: CSVESVETAYKEQFF

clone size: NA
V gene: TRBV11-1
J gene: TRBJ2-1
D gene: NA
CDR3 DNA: TGTGCCAGCAGCCTGAAGGCCGCACCCCATCCAAGTCACTCCTACAATGAGCAGTTCTTC
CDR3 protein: CASSLKAAPHPSHSYNEQFF

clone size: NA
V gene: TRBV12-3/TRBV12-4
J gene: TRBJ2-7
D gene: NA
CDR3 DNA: TGTGCCGGCTGGAGGGACGCAGCCTACGAGCAGTACTTC
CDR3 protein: CAGWRDAAYEQYF

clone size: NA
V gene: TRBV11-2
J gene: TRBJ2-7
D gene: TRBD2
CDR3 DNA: TGTGTTAGCAGCCTAGCGGGAGCTACAGCCTACGAACAGTACTTC
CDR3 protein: CVSSLAGATAYEQYF

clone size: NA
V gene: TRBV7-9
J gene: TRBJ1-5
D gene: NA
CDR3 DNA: TGTGCCAGCAGCTTCAGTGATCAGCCCCAGCATTTT
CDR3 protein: CASSFSDQPQHF

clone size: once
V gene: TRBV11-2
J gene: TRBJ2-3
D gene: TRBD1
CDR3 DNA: TGTGCCAGCAGCCCAGAGACAGGGCTGGCAGATACGCACTATTTT
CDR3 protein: CASSPETGLADTHYF

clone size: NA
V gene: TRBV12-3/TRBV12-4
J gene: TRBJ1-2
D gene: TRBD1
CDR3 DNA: TGTGTCAGCAGTCTAGACAGGGTGGACTATGGCTACACCTTC
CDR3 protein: CVSSLDRVDYGYTF

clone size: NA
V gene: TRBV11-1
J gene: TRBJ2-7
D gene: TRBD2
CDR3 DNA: TGTGCCGGCAGTTCACCACTAGCGGGAGCCTACGAGCAGTACTTC
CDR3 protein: CAGSSPLAGAYEQYF

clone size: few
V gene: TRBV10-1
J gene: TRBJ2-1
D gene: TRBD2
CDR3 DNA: TGCGCCAGCAGTGAGTCGCGGAGCGGGAGTTACAATGAGCAGTTCTTC
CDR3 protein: CASSESRSGSYNEQFF

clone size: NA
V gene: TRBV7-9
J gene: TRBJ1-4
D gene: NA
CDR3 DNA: TGTGCCAGCAGCTTAGATGCGGGGCCTAGGGCGGAAAAACTGTTTTTT
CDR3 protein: CASSLDAGPRAEKLFF

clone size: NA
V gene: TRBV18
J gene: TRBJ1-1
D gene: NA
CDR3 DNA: TGTGCCAGCTCACCGGGCAAGAACACTGAAGCTTTCTTT
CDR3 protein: CASSPGKNTEAFF

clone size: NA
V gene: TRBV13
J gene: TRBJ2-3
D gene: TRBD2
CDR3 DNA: TGTGCCAGCAGCTTTACTAGCGGGAGGGTAGCAGATACGCAGTATTTT
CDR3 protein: CASSFTSGRVADTQYF

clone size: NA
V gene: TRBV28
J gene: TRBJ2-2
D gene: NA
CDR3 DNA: TGTGCCAGCAGTTTCGGTATTGGGCGAACCGGGGAGCTGCTTTTT
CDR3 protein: CASSFGIGRTGELLF

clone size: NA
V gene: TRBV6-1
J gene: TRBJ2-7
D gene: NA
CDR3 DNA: TGTGCCATCAGCAGGGTGATATTCGGACATGGGGGAGAATCCTACGAGCAGTACTTC
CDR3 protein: CAISRVIFGHGGESYEQYF

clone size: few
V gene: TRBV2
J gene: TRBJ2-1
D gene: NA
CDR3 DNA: TGTGCCAGCAGCAGACACCGGGGGCAGTCTGAGCAGTTCTTC
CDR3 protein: CASSRHRGQSEQFF

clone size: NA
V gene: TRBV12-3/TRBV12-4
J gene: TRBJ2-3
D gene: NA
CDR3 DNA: TGTGCCAGCAGAAGAGGCAGACGGGGAGATACGCAGTATTTT
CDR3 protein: CASRRGRRGDTQYF

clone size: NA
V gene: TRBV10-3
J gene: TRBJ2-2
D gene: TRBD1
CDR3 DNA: TGTGCCGCTCAGGGAACAGGGGGCGGCGGGGAGCTGTTTTTT
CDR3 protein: CAAQGTGGGGELFF

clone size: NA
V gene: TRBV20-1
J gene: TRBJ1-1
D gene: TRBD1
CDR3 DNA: TGCAGTGCTAGGGGGGACAGGGCTGACACTGAAGCTTTCTTT
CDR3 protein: CSARGDRADTEAFF

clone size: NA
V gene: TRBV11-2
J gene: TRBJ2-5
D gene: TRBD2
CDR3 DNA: TGTGCCAGCAGCTTTATTACTAGCGGGGGGGTCCCGGGGACCCAATACTTC
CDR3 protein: CASSFITSGGVPGTQYF

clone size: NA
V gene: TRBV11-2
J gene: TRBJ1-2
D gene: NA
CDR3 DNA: TGTGCCATCAGCCCCCGACATCTGCGTGGCTACACCTTC
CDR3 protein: CAISPRHLRGYTF

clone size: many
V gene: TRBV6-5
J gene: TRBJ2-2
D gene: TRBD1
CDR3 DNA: TGTGCCAGCAAAACGGACAGGGGGGAAACCGGGGAGCTGTTTTTT
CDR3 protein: CASKTDRGETGELFF

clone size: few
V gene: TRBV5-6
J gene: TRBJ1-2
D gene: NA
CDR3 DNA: TGTGCCAGCAGCTTTCCGGACCCCTTCTATGGCTACACCTTC
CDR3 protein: CASSFPDPFYGYTF

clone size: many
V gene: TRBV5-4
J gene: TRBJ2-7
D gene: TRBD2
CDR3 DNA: TGTGCCAGCGCCGGGGGACTAGCTTCCTACGAGCAGTACTTC
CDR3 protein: CASAGGLASYEQYF

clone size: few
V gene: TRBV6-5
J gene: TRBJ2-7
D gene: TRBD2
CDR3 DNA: TGTGCCAGCATCGGACTAGTTGGGGGCGAGCAGTACTTC
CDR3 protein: CASIGLVGGEQYF

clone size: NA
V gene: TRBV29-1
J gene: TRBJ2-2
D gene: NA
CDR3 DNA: TGCAGCGTCGGATTCAGGTTTAACACCGGGGAGCTGTTTTTT
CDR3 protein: CSVGFRFNTGELFF

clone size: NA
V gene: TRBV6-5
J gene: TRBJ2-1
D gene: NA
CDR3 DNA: TGTGCCAGCAGTTTCCAGGGGCCGGGTGAGCAGTTCTTC
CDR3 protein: CASSFQGPGEQFF

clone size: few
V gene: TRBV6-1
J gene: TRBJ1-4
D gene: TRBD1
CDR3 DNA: TGTGCCAGCAGTGAAAGAGTTAGGGGACAGGGCGGTGAAAAACTGTTTTTT
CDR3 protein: CASSERVRGQGGEKLFF

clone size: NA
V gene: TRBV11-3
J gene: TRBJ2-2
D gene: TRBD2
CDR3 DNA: TGTGCCAGCAGTCTCCGGACTAGCTGGGCGAACACCGGGGAGCTGTTTTTT
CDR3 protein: CASSLRTSWANTGELFF

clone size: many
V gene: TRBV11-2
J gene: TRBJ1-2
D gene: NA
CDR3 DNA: TGTGCCAGCAGCCCAGAGGCAGGACCGTATGGCTACACCTTC
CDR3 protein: CASSPEAGPYGYTF

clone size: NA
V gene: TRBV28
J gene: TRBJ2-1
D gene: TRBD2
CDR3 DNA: TGTGCCAGCAGTTCCACCGGGACTAGGGTTAGGGATGAGCATTTCTTC
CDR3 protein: CASSSTGTRVRDEHFF

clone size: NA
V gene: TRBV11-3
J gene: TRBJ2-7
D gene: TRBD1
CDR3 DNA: TGTGCTAGCAGCCCCGGGACAGGGGGTAACTACAAGCAGTACTTC
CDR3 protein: CASSPGTGGNYKQYF

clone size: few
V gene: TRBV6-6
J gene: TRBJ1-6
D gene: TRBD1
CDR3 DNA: TGTGCCAGCAGTCGCCCTAGGGGACAGAGCTCCTATAATTCACCCCTCCACTTT
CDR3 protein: CASSRPRGQSSYNSPLHF

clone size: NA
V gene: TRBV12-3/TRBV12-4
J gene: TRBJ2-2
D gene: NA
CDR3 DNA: TGTACCAGTACGGGGGACCGTAGAACCGGGGAGCTGTTTTTT
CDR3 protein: CTSTGDRRTGELFF